This T cell receptor (beta chain) was obtained from a study of cytomegalovirus exposure and HLA in healthy donors. Study-wide results and limits: TCR beta chains associated with HLA were, in a later analysis, more clonally expanded than equally common others.

Worth noting for this clone: Antigen: not known.

The CDR3 covers 14 residues. CDR1 and CDR2 from the germline V gene are SGHRS and YFSETQ. Trimming took off 4 bases at V and 9 bases at J, with 17 bases between the two ends. In the PCR, 60 Vbeta and 13 Jbeta primers were used. The table came from immunoSEQ multiplex PCR; TCRdb's copy has only in-frame clones and leaves some out. The ten top clones account for almost 0.75%, within a sample of 180,000 or so clones. Specimen: PBMCs. The sequence came from a boy younger than 18 in good health and CMV-seronegative. This chain joins TRBV5-1 and TRBJ2-1, with TRBD1 as a possible D gene (6 bases). The CDR3 region has the DNA TGCGCCAGCAGCCGCCGGGACAAGTGGAGTGAGCAGTTCTTC. Residues: CASSRRDKWSEQFF.